The TCR beta chain described here comes from a study of blood T cell repertoires in COVID-19 (dated by TCRdb to 2020 to 2022). With respect to the entire study: Collaborator samples came from the United States, Italy and Spain and covered acute and convalescent phases of COVID-19. The prospective study material was composed of cDNA or gDNA derived from T cells, B-cell-depleted T cells, or PBMCs. Deeply sampled blood TCRbeta repertoires from subjects exposed to, actively infected with, or recovered from COVID-19 were included in the dataset. The samples were drawn from the first 160 participants of the ongoing ImmuneRACE study and from 950 to 1,500 subjects provided by 6 global collaborators. A freely available public database, intended as a resource for researchers studying the immune response to SARS-CoV-2, is where the repertoires were released. The sample metadata nearly always contained a de-identified subject ID, COVID-19 status, age in years and sex. Where available, HLA class I and class II types were obtained from metadata supplied by the sample provider rather than from assay-based typing. The full study reports these points: How much clinical and demographic metadata was included differed by source and by participant, and the metadata was provided uncurated.

The immunoSEQ Assay, a bias-controlled multiplex PCR, was used to amplify TCRbeta CDR3 regions from genomic DNA. In the original analysis: Within the assay, amplification of reference gene primers was used to estimate how many nucleated cells each sample contained. To quantify the absolute abundance of each unique TCRbeta CDR3 rearrangement, sequence reads were collapsed and filtered. For each sample, productive Simpson clonality was calculated by taking the square root of Simpson's diversity index across productive rearrangements. Held by TCRdb, this immuneACCESS table contains in-frame sequences only and omits some clones. Under half of the omission traces to an unresolved V gene where checked; the cause of the rest is unknown. That table supplies the V and J calls and clone size; D and trimming were determined from the DNA. This sample lists approximately 300,000 clones; 70% to 90% were detected once. Approximately 0.94% of the sample is in the top ten clones.

This clone was recorded only once. Its antigen remains unidentified. Within one base of it there is no much larger clone, and no base qualities were kept. One collaborating source in Seattle enrolled patients during active infection and followed them longitudinally through the course of disease. Whole blood was collected in K2EDTA tubes by collaborating institutions according to the institutions' own protocols. For TCRbeta analysis, collaborator samples were shipped as frozen whole blood, as isolated PBMCs, or as DNA extracted from either sample type. This TCR was sampled from a human donor with COVID-19, enrolled during active disease. The donor label of this sample is uncertain. The sample comprised peripheral blood.

The sequence in DNA is TGTGCCAGCAGCCCCTCCGAAGCTAGCCCCAACGGGGAGCTGTTTTTT. Translated, this is CASSPSEASPNGELFF. The rearranged chain carries TRBV3-1 (or the pseudogene TRBV3-2) and TRBJ2-2, and the D gene may be TRBD2, 5 bases matching. The CDR3, cysteine through phenylalanine, is 16 amino acids long. The retained sequence is limited to the CDR3, 48 bases, with the frame set at the first base. V loses 4 bases, J loses 7 bases, and the germline ends lie 19 bases apart. Based on the germline V gene (reference sequence), the CDR1 and CDR2 sequences are LGHDT and YNNKEL.